This T cell receptor (beta chain) was observed in a study of T cell responses to AZD1222 COVID-19 vaccine. Study in general: Timing groups of about 4 and about 12 weeks for second doses were pooled.

Trimming removed 0 bases from V and 4 bases from J, with 4 bases in between. Germline V CDR1 and CDR2: SGHDT, YYEEEE. CDR3 length: 12 residues. General study points: It was only a handful of AZD1222 recipients who were seropositive at baseline.

As regards this clone: Its antigen is not known.

Assay used: immunoSEQ multiplex PCR; TCRdb lists only in-frame clones, some missing. The table has about 190,000 clones, around 91% seen once. The sequences come from peripheral blood, collected on day 0 of AZD1222 vaccination. This sequence originates from an adult in good health. This sequence joins TRBV5-6 and TRBJ1-2; D is unresolved. CDR3 DNA: TGTGCCAGCAGCTTGGCGGGCTATGGCTACACCTTC. It encodes CASSLAGYGYTF.